This record concerns one T cell receptor beta chain sequence. Its specificity is unknown. This sample was included in a study of T cells after yellow fever vaccination. General observations from the study: Most clones from primary vaccination resurfaced after the booster (about 95% CD4, around 89% CD8). Contamination of FACS-sorted repertoires by abundant clonotypes from the bulk population could occur.

It was through 5'RACE template switching that TCR cDNA was made, with a universal primer site and UMIs added. Via MiXCR, TCRdb re-called the 5' RACE reads, giving one row per CDR3 protein. Of 200,000 to 300,000 distinct CDR3 sequences in the sample, around 13% were seen once. Germline CDR1 reads DFQATT; CDR2 reads SNEGSKA (reference sequence). The CDR3 runs to 16 residues. The junction had 11 bases not matched to a gene; V was cut back by 4 bases and J by 0 bases. The sample consisted of CD4+ T cells sorted from PBMCs, taken 45 days after the yellow fever booster vaccination. The chain is built from TRBV20-1 and TRBJ2-7; 8 bases agree with TRBD2. The receptor comes from a man between 25 and 39 years old who received the YFV17D yellow fever vaccine. CDR3 sequence reads: CSATVGRGTASYEQYF. CDR3 coding DNA: TGCAGTGCTACCGTCGGGAGGGGGACCGCCTCCTACGAGCAGTACTTC.